This T cell receptor (beta chain) came from a study of blood T cell repertoires in COVID-19. Study in general: Samples came from the United States, Italy and Spain, spanning acute and convalescent COVID-19. Sources were T cells, B-cell-depleted T cells, or PBMCs; the material itself was cDNA or gDNA.

Seattle-derived patients entered the study during active infection and were followed longitudinally. This CDR3 spans 14 amino acids. Germline CDR1 is KGHDR and CDR2 is SFDVKD. V lost 6 bases to trimming and J lost 0 bases, with 10 bases between them. In the original processing: Using reference gene primer amplification, nucleated cell counts were estimated. Here immunoSEQ multiplex PCR was the method, and the copy in TCRdb shows in-frame clones only, minus some. The DNA was the basis for D and trimming; V, J and clone size are from that table. The sample holds about half a million clones, roughly nine tenths seen once.

The sequence was collected from a man in his late teens or twenties with COVID-19, enrolled during active disease. V and J are TRBV24-1 and TRBJ2-5, with D hard to call. Sequencing was performed on peripheral blood. CDR3 region: CATSWSQHQETQYF. In DNA form, the CDR3 reads TGTGCCACCAGTTGGTCACAGCACCAAGAGACCCAGTACTTC.